These T cell receptor beta chains were read from a single sample in a study of T-cell memory formation after mild COVID-19. From the 5' RACE reads, TCRdb called clonotypes with MiXCR, one entry per CDR3 protein. The table lists about 200,000 distinct CDR3 sequences, more than 8% of them singletons, with around 3.4% in the top ten. Sequencing was performed on PBMCs or a T cell subset sorted from them (not recorded which). The receptors derive from a man aged 18 to 30 who had mild COVID-19 (a few samples of this study predate the infection). Cell type and time point are not known. CDR3s include the opening cysteine and the closing phenylalanine or tryptophan. The D gene is left open where the match is weak. The listing skips clone size in some rows; elsewhere it reads once, few, many or a size class.

cdr3_aa cdr3_nt clone_size v_call d_call j_call
CASSPGGGTPRNEQFF TGTGCCAGCAGCCCCGGCGGGGGGACCCCTCGAAATGAGCAGTTCTTC many TRBV7-2 TRBD2 TRBJ2-1
CASGLIPKNIQYF TGTGCCAGCGGTTTGATACCCAAAAACATTCAGTACTTC - TRBV7-2 - TRBJ2-4
CSARTSVEQYF TGCAGTGCTAGAACTAGCGTCGAGCAGTACTTC many TRBV20-1 TRBD2 TRBJ2-7
CASSQDLLAKNIQYF TGCGCCAGCAGCCAAGATCTGCTAGCCAAAAACATTCAGTACTTC few TRBV4-1 - TRBJ2-4
CASSGGTGTHPYGYTF TGTGCCAGCAGTGGGGGTACCGGGACGCATCCATATGGCTACACCTTC - TRBV6-5 - TRBJ1-2
CSASRDRPTDTQYF TGCAGTGCTAGTAGAGACAGGCCCACAGATACGCAGTATTTT - TRBV20-1 - TRBJ2-3
CASSPLGRVESNQPQHF TGTGCCAGCAGCCCATTAGGGCGGGTAGAGAGCAATCAGCCCCAGCATTTT - TRBV27 - TRBJ1-5
CASSYGDRDVPLHF TGTGCCAGCAGTTATGGGGACAGGGACGTACCCCTCCACTTT few TRBV6-5 TRBD1 TRBJ1-6
CASSMQGATTGIYEQYF TGCGCCAGCAGCATGCAGGGGGCTACAACGGGGATATACGAGCAGTACTTC many TRBV5-1 TRBD1 TRBJ2-7
CASSYDGWDGYTF TGTGCCAGCAGTTACGACGGATGGGATGGCTACACCTTC - TRBV6-5 - TRBJ1-2
CASSLLQGAAEAFF TGTGCCAGCAGCTTATTACAGGGGGCGGCTGAAGCTTTCTTT few TRBV5-6 TRBD1 TRBJ1-1